This TCR beta chain was identified during a study of blood T cell repertoires in COVID-19. Study overall: Sample material is recorded as cDNA or gDNA derived from T cells, B-cell-depleted T cells, or PBMCs.

CDR3 length: 13 amino acids. The J segment lost 5 bases and the V segment lost 6 bases, leaving 7 bases of the junction unmatched. Germline CDR1 reads SQVTM; CDR2 reads ANQGSEA. Clones were sequenced by immunoSEQ multiplex PCR, and TCRdb holds only the in-frame ones, with some missing. The sample lists about 170,000 clones, 84% occurring once. The J gene is TRBJ2-3, the V gene TRBV29-1, with 8 bases matching TRBD1. Sequencing used peripheral blood. The TCR originated in a woman older than 75 with COVID-19, enrolled during active disease. This CDR3 is CSVEQGAGDTQYF. The CDR3 coding sequence is TGCAGCGTCGAGCAGGGGGCTGGAGATACGCAGTATTTT.